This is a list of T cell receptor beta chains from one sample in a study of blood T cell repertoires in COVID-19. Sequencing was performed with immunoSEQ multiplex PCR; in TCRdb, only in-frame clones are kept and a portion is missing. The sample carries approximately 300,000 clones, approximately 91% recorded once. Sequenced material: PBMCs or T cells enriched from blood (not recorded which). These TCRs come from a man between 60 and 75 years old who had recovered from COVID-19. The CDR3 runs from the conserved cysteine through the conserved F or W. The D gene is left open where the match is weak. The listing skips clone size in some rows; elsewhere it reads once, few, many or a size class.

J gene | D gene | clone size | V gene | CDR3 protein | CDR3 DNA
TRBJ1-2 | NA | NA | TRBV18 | CASSLGQGRNYGYTF | TGTGCCAGCTCGCTGGGTCAGGGGCGAAACTATGGCTACACCTTC
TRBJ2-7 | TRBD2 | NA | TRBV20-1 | CSASLAGGLYEQYF | TGCAGTGCTAGTCTAGCGGGAGGGCTCTACGAGCAGTACTTC
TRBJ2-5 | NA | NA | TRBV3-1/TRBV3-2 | CASSHNNQETQYF | TGTGCCAGCAGCCATAACAACCAAGAGACCCAGTACTTC
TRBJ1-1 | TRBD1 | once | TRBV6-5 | CASSLKFGTGSEAFF | TGTGCCAGCAGTTTGAAGTTCGGGACAGGGTCTGAAGCTTTCTTT
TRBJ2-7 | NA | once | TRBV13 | CASSSFGQSEQYF | TGTGCCAGCAGCTCGTTTGGACAGTCCGAGCAGTACTTC
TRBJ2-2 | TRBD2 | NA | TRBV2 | CASSEPTFTSGRDNGELFF | TGTGCCAGCAGTGAACCCACCTTCACTAGCGGGAGAGATAACGGGGAGCTGTTTTTT
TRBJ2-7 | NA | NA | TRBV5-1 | CASSQLSHEQYF | TGCGCCAGCAGCCAACTGAGCCACGAGCAGTACTTC
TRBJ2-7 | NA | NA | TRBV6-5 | CASRFYRWGVDEQYF | TGTGCCAGCAGATTTTACAGGTGGGGGGTGGACGAGCAGTACTTC
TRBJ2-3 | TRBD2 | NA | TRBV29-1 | CSVEGGEREATDTQYF | TGCAGCGTTGAAGGGGGCGAGCGGGAGGCCACAGATACGCAGTATTTT
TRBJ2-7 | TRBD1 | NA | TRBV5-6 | CASTPGTDPSYEQYF | TGTGCCAGCACCCCTGGGACAGACCCTTCCTACGAGCAGTACTTC
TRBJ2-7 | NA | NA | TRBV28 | CASSRRTSYEQYF | TGTGCCAGCAGCCGACGAACTAGCTACGAGCAGTACTTC
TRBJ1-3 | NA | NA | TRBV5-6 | CASSSTGSRSGNTIYF | TGTGCCAGCAGCTCGACAGGCTCTCGCTCTGGAAACACCATATATTTT
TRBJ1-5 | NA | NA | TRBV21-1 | CASSKHWGGTNQPQHF | TGTGCCAGCAGCAAACATTGGGGGGGTACCAATCAGCCCCAGCATTTT
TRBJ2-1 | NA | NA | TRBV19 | CASSILGHSLSRNEQFF | TGTGCCAGTAGTATCCTGGGACACTCCCTTTCTCGCAATGAGCAGTTCTTC
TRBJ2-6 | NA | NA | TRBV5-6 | CASSLLGRANVLTF | TGTGCCAGCAGCTTGTTGGGGCGGGCCAACGTCCTGACTTTC
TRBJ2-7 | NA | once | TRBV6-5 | CASSYGTSYEQYF | TGTGCCAGCAGTTACGGGACTTCCTACGAGCAGTACTTC
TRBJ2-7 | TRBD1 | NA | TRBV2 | CASSGDSYHEQYF | TGTGCCAGCAGTGGGGACAGCTACCACGAGCAGTACTTC
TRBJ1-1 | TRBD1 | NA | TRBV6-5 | CASSTGASNTEAFF | TGTGCCAGCAGTACAGGGGCCTCGAACACTGAAGCTTTCTTT
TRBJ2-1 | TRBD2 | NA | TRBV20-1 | CSASLAGGVHEQFF | TGCAGTGCTAGTTTAGCGGGAGGGGTGCATGAGCAGTTCTTC
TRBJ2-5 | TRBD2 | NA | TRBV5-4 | CASSLGGGLADPRETQYF | TGTGCCAGCAGCTTGGGAGGGGGACTAGCCGATCCCAGGGAGACCCAGTACTTC
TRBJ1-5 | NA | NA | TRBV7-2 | CASSLSPARNQPQHF | TGTGCCAGCAGCCTATCTCCCGCCCGCAATCAGCCCCAGCATTTT
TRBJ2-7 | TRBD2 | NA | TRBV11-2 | CASSPIKGGRSYEQYF | TGTGCCAGCAGCCCCATAAAGGGCGGGAGGTCCTACGAGCAGTACTTC
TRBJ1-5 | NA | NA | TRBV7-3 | CASSLKGNQGHIYSNQPQHF | TGTGCCAGCAGCTTAAAAGGCAATCAGGGACACATTTATAGCAATCAGCCCCAGCATTTT
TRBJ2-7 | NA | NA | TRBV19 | CASSPPGDPYEQYF | TGTGCCAGTAGCCCTCCAGGGGATCCCTACGAGCAGTACTTC
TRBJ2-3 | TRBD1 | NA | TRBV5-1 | CASNRILQGADTQYF | TGCGCCAGCAACCGAATATTACAGGGGGCAGATACGCAGTATTTT
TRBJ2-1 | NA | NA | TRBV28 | CASSPYGGNEQFF | TGTGCCAGCAGTCCCTACGGGGGCAATGAGCAGTTCTTC